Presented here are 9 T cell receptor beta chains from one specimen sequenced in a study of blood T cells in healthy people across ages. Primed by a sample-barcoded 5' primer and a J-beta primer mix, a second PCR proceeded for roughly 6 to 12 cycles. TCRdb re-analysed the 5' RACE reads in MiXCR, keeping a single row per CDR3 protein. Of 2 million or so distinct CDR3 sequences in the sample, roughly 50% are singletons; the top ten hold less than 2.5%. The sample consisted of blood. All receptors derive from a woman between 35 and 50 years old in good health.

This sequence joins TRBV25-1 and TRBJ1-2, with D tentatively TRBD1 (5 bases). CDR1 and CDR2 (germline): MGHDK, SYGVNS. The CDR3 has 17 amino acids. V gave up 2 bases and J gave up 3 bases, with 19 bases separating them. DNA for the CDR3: TGTGCCAGCAGTGAACACTCGACAGTGGGGCGCGACTATGGCTACACCTTC. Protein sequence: CASSEHSTVGRDYGYTF.

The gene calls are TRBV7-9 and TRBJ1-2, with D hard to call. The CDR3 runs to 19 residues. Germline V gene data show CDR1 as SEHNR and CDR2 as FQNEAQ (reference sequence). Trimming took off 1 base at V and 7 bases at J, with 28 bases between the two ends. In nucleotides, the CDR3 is TGTGCCAGCAGCTTAGATAATTCCTTGAAAGGACGAAATACTGGTGGCTACACCTTC. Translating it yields CASSLDNSLKGRNTGGYTF.

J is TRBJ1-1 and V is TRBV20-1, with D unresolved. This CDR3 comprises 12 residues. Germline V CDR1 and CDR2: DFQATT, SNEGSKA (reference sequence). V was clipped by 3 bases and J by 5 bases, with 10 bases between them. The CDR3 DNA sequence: TGCAGTGCTAGGTTCGGTACAACTGAAGCTTTCTTT. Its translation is CSARFGTTEAFF.

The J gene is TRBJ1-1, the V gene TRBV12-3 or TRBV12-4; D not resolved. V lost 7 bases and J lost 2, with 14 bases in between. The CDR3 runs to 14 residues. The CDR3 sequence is CASTRRGVNTEAFF. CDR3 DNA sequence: TGTGCCAGCACCCGCAGAGGAGTAAACACTGAAGCTTTCTTT.

In DNA, the CDR3 is TGCAGTGCTAGGGAGTTCAACTCCTACGAGCAGTACTTC. Residues: CSAREFNSYEQYF. The chain employs TRBV20-1 and TRBJ2-7; D not resolved. Deletions cut 3 bases from V and 0 bases from J, with 9 bases between. Looked up from germline, CDR1 is DFQATT and CDR2 is SNEGSKA (reference sequence). The CDR3 length is 13 residues.

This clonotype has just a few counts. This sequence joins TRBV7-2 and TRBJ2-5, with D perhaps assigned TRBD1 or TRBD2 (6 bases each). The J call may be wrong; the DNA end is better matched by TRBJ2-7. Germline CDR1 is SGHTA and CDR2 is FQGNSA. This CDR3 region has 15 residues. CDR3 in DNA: TGTGCCAGCAGCATTGGGAAGGGGGGTTCCTACGAGCAGTACTTC. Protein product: CASSIGKGGSYEQYF.

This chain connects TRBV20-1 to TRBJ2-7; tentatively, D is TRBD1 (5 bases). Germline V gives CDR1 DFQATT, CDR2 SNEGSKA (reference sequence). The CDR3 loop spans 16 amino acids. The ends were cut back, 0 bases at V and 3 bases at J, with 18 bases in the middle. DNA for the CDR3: TGCAGTGCTAGAGACCCTCGGGCAGGGTTAGGCTACGAGCAGTACTTC. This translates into CSARDPRAGLGYEQYF.

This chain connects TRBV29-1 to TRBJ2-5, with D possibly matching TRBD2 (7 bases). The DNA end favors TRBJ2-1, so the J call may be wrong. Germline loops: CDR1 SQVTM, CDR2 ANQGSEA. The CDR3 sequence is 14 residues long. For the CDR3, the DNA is TGCAGCGTCACTAGCGTGTCGGGACAAGAGACCCAGTTCTTC. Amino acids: CSVTSVSGQETQFF.

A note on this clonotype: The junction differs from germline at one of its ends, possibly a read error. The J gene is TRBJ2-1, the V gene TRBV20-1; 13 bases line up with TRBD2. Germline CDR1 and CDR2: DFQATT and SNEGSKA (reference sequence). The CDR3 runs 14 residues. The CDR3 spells CGALTSGGASEQFF. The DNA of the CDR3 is TGCGGTGCTCTAACTAGCGGGGGGGCGAGTGAGCAGTTCTTC.